A selection of T cell receptor beta chains follows, all from one sample in a study of blood T cell repertoires in COVID-19. The repertoire was sequenced with immunoSEQ multiplex PCR; TCRdb's copy has only in-frame clones and lacks some. Counted here are over 110,000 clones, roughly 88% occurring once; the ten biggest clones make up 25% to 35%. Source material: peripheral blood. These receptors all stem from a human donor in a cohort sampled during active COVID-19. The CDR3 runs from the conserved cysteine through the conserved F or W. The order of the fields is clone size, D gene, J gene, V gene, CDR3 DNA, CDR3 protein. A D gene is named only where the DNA matches it firmly. A clone size is listed for some rows: how often the clone was seen (once, few, many), or a class if it is expanded.

>.|TRBD1|TRBJ2-1|TRBV9
TGTGCCAGCAGCGACCTAGGACAGGGCTACAATGAGCAGTTCTTC
CASSDLGQGYNEQFF
>.|.|TRBJ2-3|TRBV10-3
TGTGCCATCAGGACAGAATCTAGCACAGATACGCAGTATTTT
CAIRTESSTDTQYF
>.|TRBD1|TRBJ1-1|TRBV11-3
TGTGCCAGCAGCTCCGGACAGGGGAACACTGAAGCTTTCTTT
CASSSGQGNTEAFF
>.|TRBD1|TRBJ2-1|TRBV4-1
TGCGCCAGCACCCCCGGGACAGGGTACTACAATGAGCAGTTCTTC
CASTPGTGYYNEQFF
>.|.|TRBJ1-5|TRBV27
TGTGCCAGCAGTCCCCGGGGTGGGGGGGGCTATCAGCCCCAGCATTTT
CASSPRGGGGYQPQHF
>.|.|TRBJ2-3|TRBV18
TGTGCCAGCTCACCAAGTAGATCAGATACGCAGTATTTT
CASSPSRSDTQYF
>few|TRBD1|TRBJ2-2|TRBV10-1
TGCGCCAGCAGTAACCGGGACAGGACCGCGAACACCGGGGAGCTGTTTTTT
CASSNRDRTANTGELFF
>.|.|TRBJ2-7|TRBV21-1
TGTGCCAGCATTTCCGGGGGGCCCCAGGGTTCCTTGACGTTC
CASISGGPQGSLTF
>once|TRBD2|TRBJ2-5|TRBV6-2/TRBV6-3
TGTGCCAGCAGTTACGTTCGGGGGGTGGAGACCCAGTACTTC
CASSYVRGVETQYF
>.|TRBD1|TRBJ1-2|TRBV5-6
TGTGCCAGCAGCCCCATGGACAGGGAAGGCTACACCTTC
CASSPMDREGYTF
>once|.|TRBJ2-2|TRBV7-9
TGTGCCAGCAGCTTATATACTACCGGGGAGCTGTTTTTT
CASSLYTTGELFF
>.|TRBD1|TRBJ2-2|TRBV15
TGTGCCACCAGCGGAGGGACAGGGGGCACCGGGGAGCTGTTTTTT
CATSGGTGGTGELFF
>.|.|TRBJ2-2|TRBV5-4
TGTGCCAGCAGCTCTAAGGACAGCGCGAACACCGGGGAGCTGTTTTTT
CASSSKDSANTGELFF
>.|.|TRBJ2-3|TRBV10-3
TGTGCCATCAGGGGAGTACAGAACACAGATACGCAGTATTTT
CAIRGVQNTDTQYF
>once|.|TRBJ1-1|TRBV30
TGTGCCTGGAGTTTTCAGGGTTCTGGGACTGAAGCTTTCTTT
CAWSFQGSGTEAFF
>.|.|TRBJ1-2|TRBV4-2
TGTGCCAGCAGCCAAGATTGGGCCCAGGTGGGTGGCTACACCTTC
CASSQDWAQVGGYTF
>.|.|TRBJ1-6|TRBV7-8
TGTGCCAGCAGCTTAGCAAACCGTCACAGTAATTCACCCCTCCACTTT
CASSLANRHSNSPLHF
>.|.|TRBJ2-7|TRBV7-6
TGTGCCAGCAGCTTAGGAGGGACACTCTACGAGCAGTACTTC
CASSLGGTLYEQYF
>.|.|TRBJ1-1|TRBV6-5
TGTGCCAGCAGCAGCGACAGGCTGAACACTGAAGCTTTCTTT
CASSSDRLNTEAFF
>once|.|TRBJ1-5|TRBV9
TGTGCCAGCAGCTCTAGTGGGGCGGGGCAGCCCCAGCATTTT
CASSSSGAGQPQHF
>.|TRBD1|TRBJ1-3|TRBV30
TGTGCCTGGAGTAAGACAGGGTCTGGAAACACCATATATTTT
CAWSKTGSGNTIYF
>.|TRBD1|TRBJ1-1|TRBV3-1/TRBV3-2
TGTGCCAGCAGCCCCATATCCAGGGGGACTGAAGCTTTCTTT
CASSPISRGTEAFF
>.|TRBD2|TRBJ2-3|TRBV7-9
TGTGCCAGCAGCCCCCGGACTAGCGGGGGGCCAGATACGCAGTATTTT
CASSPRTSGGPDTQYF
>.|TRBD2|TRBJ2-4|TRBV9
TGTGCCAGCAGCGTAGGGACCTCTAGCGGGGACATTCAGTACTTC
CASSVGTSSGDIQYF